Below, 14 T cell receptor delta chains from the same sample are listed, as sequenced in a study of Vδ1+ human thymocytes. General study points: In the thymus, TRG and TRD repertoires looked highly polyclonal with Gaussian CDR3 lengths.

Their antigen targets remain unknown. Sequences come from RNA converted to cDNA by reverse transcription. The CDR3 regions were amplified by multiplex PCR from V-gene primers to a constant-region primer. TCRdb re-processed the multiplex PCR reads using CATT. The top ten hold 0.5% of the sample, which has roughly 55,000 delta-chain clones, approximately 16% seen once. Sample: Vdelta1+ gamma-delta thymocytes from the thymus. This sample's subset: FACS-sorted CD3+ TCRalphabeta- TCRVdelta1+ TCRVdelta2- thymocytes. The receptors come from a boy under two years old who had congenital heart surgery.

V usage is TRDV1 and J usage is TRDJ1; D is possibly TRDD2 or TRDD3 (7 bases each). CDR1 and CDR2 (germline): TSWWSYY, QGS. The CDR3 contains 19 residues. V shed 3 bases and J shed 1 base, with 24 bases lying between them. The CDR3 bases are TGTGCTCTTGGGGACCTTTCCTACGCAGGGATACCAATCACCGATAAACTCATCTTT. It encodes CALGDLSYAGIPITDKLIF.

This chain uses TRDV1 with TRDJ1; D remains unclear. Trimming stripped 0 bases from V and 3 bases from J, with 23 bases between. Germline CDR1 reads TSWWSYY; CDR2 reads QGS. CDR3 length: 19 amino acids. CDR3 DNA sequence: TGTGCTCTTGGGGAACTCTCCCTCCCCACATACCCTCAGGCCGATAAACTCATCTTT. It specifies CALGELSLPTYPQADKLIF.

This clone was observed a handful of times. This chain links TRDV1 with TRDJ1, with TRDD3 identical over 11 bases. J lost 0 bases, V lost 0 bases, and 24 bases had no gene match. The CDR3 totals 24 residues. Germline CDR1 TSWWSYY, CDR2 QGS. The CDR3 loop is CALGELSNLVFSTWGIPYTDKLIF. The CDR3 bases are TGTGCTCTTGGGGAACTTTCGAACCTAGTTTTTTCGACCTGGGGGATACCGTACACCGATAAACTCATCTTT.

In its sample, this clone was seen a few times. This chain uses TRDV1 with TRDJ1, with TRDD3 matching 7 bases. The ends lost 3 bases at V and 0 bases at J; junction bases unmatched: 28. The CDR3 loop spans 23 amino acids. CDR1 and CDR2 from the germline V gene are TSWWSYY and QGS. CDR3 nucleotide sequence: TGTGCTCTTGGGGACCACCTGCTTCCCCCCCTCGTACTGGGGTCCCTGTACACCGATAAACTCATCTTT. Its translation is CALGDHLLPPLVLGSLYTDKLIF.

The rearrangement joins TRDV1 to TRDJ1, with TRDD3 matching 9 bases. From germline, CDR1 is TSWWSYY and CDR2 QGS. J was trimmed by 3 bases and V by 0 bases; bases with no gene match: 17. The CDR3 is 20 residues long. The CDR3 coding sequence is TGTGCTCTTGGGGAACTCCCCCCCTCTAAGTACTGGGGGACCCCCGATAAACTCATCTTT. Amino acids: CALGELPPSKYWGTPDKLIF.

This chain uses TRDV1 with TRDJ1; no clear D. This CDR3 has 15 amino acids. The V end lost 6 bases, the J end lost 0 bases, and 14 bases lay between the germline ends. CDR1 and CDR2 from the germline V gene are TSWWSYY and QGS. The CDR3 DNA reads as TGTGCTCTTGGAGCTGAGGGGTCCGACACCGATAAACTCATCTTT. As protein: CALGAEGSDTDKLIF.

This clone appeared a few times. This chain connects TRDV3 to TRDJ1, with TRDD3 as a possible D gene (6 bases). The CDR3 totals 12 residues. Germline CDR1 is TVYSNPD and CDR2 is GDNSRS (reference sequence). The V end lost 0 bases, the J end lost 7 bases, and 12 bases lay between the germline ends. CDR3 sequence (DNA): TGTGCCTTTAGTGGGGGTTATGGTAAACTCATCTTT. Translated: CAFSGGYGKLIF.

In this sample, this clone turned up a few times. This chain links TRDV1 with TRDJ1; D is undetermined. Germline values: CDR1 TSWWSYY, CDR2 QGS. V was trimmed by 0 bases and J by 1 base, leaving 12 bases between them. The CDR3 runs 16 residues. The CDR3 spells CALGELRRGPTDKLIF. The DNA of the CDR3 is TGTGCTCTTGGGGAACTGCGTCGGGGTCCCACCGATAAACTCATCTTT.

This clone was picked up a small number of times. The V call is TRDV1, the J call TRDJ1; 9 bases match TRDD2. Germline CDR1 and CDR2: TSWWSYY and QGS. The CDR3 sequence is 21 residues long. Unmatched junction bases numbered 22, after V lost 5 bases and J lost 0 bases. DNA of the CDR3: TGTGCTCTTGGGTTCCTCGGGCCTTCCTACCGATTGGAGGGGGACACCGATAAACTCATCTTT. Its protein product is CALGFLGPSYRLEGDTDKLIF.

The rearrangement joins TRDV2 to TRDJ1; possible D gene TRDD2, 8 bases. Germline lookup yields CDR1 GEAIGNYY and CDR2 EKD. The V and J ends lost 5 bases and 3 bases respectively, with 33 bases between them. The CDR3 loop spans 20 amino acids. CDR3 nucleotide sequence: TGTGCCTGTGTATTGGTCTTCCTACGTGTTGGTGGGGGAGTTTCCGATAAACTCATCTTT. This codes for CACVLVFLRVGGGVSDKLIF.

The rearrangement joins TRDV1 to TRDJ1, with 12 nucleotides matching TRDD3. Trimming at V came to 4 bases and at J to 0 bases, leaving 18 bases not matched to a gene. The CDR3 has 21 residues. The germline CDR1 and CDR2 sequences are TSWWSYY and QGS. CDR3 in amino acids: CALGGYSLLGDTVGYTDKLIF. The CDR3 DNA sequence: TGTGCTCTTGGGGGTTATTCCCTACTGGGGGATACCGTCGGGTACACCGATAAACTCATCTTT.

This rearrangement joins TRDV1 to TRDJ1; TRDD3 matches 10 bases. CDR1 TSWWSYY and CDR2 QGS come from the germline V gene. The trim removed 4 bases at V and 1 base at J, leaving 15 bases unmatched. The CDR3 runs to 19 residues. DNA for the CDR3: TGTGCTCTTGGGGTGGGACTCCTAACTGGGGGATTGATCACCGATAAACTCATCTTT. It yields the protein CALGVGLLTGGLITDKLIF.

This clone was counted between two and nine times. The chain recombines TRDV1 with TRDJ1; perhaps TRDD3 as D (6 bases). The CDR3 is 13 amino acids. V was shortened by 0 bases and J by 8 bases, with 10 bases between the two germline ends. The V gene's germline CDR1 is TSWWSYY and CDR2 QGS. Here the CDR3 DNA reads TGTGCTCTTGGGGAACTTCCCCTGGGGAAACTCATCTTT. Protein product: CALGELPLGKLIF.

This clone was seen a handful of times. The chain recombines TRDV1 with TRDJ1; D possibly corresponds to TRDD3 (7 bases). Germline loops: CDR1 TSWWSYY, CDR2 QGS. The CDR3 contains 20 residues. Trimming shortened V by 0 bases and J by 9 bases, and 32 bases separated the two germline ends. CDR3 DNA sequence: TGTGCTCTTGGGGAACTAGTTATACGTCCTACGGGTACTGGGGTATTGGAACTCATCTTT. As protein: CALGELVIRPTGTGVLELIF.